This T cell receptor (beta chain) originates from a study of cytomegalovirus exposure and HLA in healthy donors. PCR was performed using 60 Vbeta and 13 Jbeta primers. This table comes from immunoSEQ multiplex PCR, and its TCRdb copy is limited to in-frame clones, with some not included. The data hold some 120,000 clones, with 15% observed a single time. With 2 bases removed from V and 6 bases from J, the gap between germline ends came to 16 bases. In germline, CDR1 is SNHLY, CDR2 FYNNEI. This CDR3 is built from 15 residues. This clone was detected only a few times. Its antigen is as yet unknown. Study-level findings and limits: Later on, an analysis tied approximately 17,000 TCR beta sequences to HLA alleles at 0.05 false discovery rate.

The sequence was collected from a woman aged 18-29 years in good health and CMV-seronegative. Sequencing was carried out using PBMCs. This chain connects TRBV2 to TRBJ1-2, with unresolved D. The CDR3 sequence is CASSEHGVMFNGYTF. The DNA of the CDR3 is TGTGCCAGCAGTGAACACGGGGTTATGTTTAATGGCTACACCTTC.